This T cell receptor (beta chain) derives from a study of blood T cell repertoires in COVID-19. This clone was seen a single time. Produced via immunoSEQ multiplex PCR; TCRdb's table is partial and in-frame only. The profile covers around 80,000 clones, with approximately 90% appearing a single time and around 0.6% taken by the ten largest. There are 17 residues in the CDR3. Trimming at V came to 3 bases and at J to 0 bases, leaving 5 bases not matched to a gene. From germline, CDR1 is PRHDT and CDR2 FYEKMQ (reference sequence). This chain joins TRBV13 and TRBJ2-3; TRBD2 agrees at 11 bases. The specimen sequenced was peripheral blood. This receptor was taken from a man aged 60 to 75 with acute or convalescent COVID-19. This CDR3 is CASSFQLAGASTDTQYF. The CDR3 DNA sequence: TGTGCCAGCAGCTTTCAACTAGCGGGAGCGAGCACAGATACGCAGTATTTT.